The source of this T cell receptor (beta chain) is a study of vaccination and CD4 T cells after COVID-19. Study details: Two Hispanic individuals were among six male and four female convalescent patients. Study outcomes and limitations: A median approximately 86% of convalescent patients' SARS-CoV-2-reactive clones emerged only after vaccination.

Oncomine TCR Beta short-read sequencing was applied to DNA from cultured CD4+ T cells. Cultures of CD4+ T cells served as the source for extracting genomic DNA. TCRdb redid the calling of the PCR reads with MiXCR, one entry per CDR3 protein. The repertoire holds some 7,000 distinct CDR3 sequences, with around 70% as singletons. Germline CDR1 is MNHEY and CDR2 is SVGEGT. V was clipped by 5 bases and J by 10 bases, with 11 bases between them. This CDR3 comprises 11 residues. The table lists this clonotype with a count of one. Its antigen is unknown. Indicated treatment: roughly ten-day PBMC culture with coronavirus spike peptide pools or control peptides (ViraFEST assay). ViraFEST used peptide pools to expand antigen-specific T cells before TCR sequencing.

The specimen was CD4+ T cells from blood, cultured in vitro. V and J are TRBV6-2 or TRBV6-3 and TRBJ1-2; a possible D gene is TRBD1 (6 bases). The receptor was derived from a human donor who had recovered from COVID-19. The CDR3 DNA follows: TGTGCCAGCAGTGTTCGGACAGACTACACCTTC. Protein product: CASSVRTDYTF.